This T cell receptor beta chain comes out of a study of blood T cell repertoires in COVID-19. About the study: PBMCs, B-cell-depleted T cells, or T cells provided the cDNA or gDNA that made up the material.

Participants were aged roughly 18 to 90 years, lived in about 26 US areas, and enrolled virtually. Participants' reported clinical history set cohort assignment. In the original processing: The authors estimated nucleated cell counts from reference gene primer amplification. Using immunoSEQ multiplex PCR, the repertoire was profiled, and TCRdb retains in-frame clones only, with some absent. The DNA was the basis for D and trimming; V, J and clone size are from that table. The sample has 220,000 or so clones; 70% to 85% are singletons. V lost 0 bases, J lost 6 bases, and 18 bases lay in between. This CDR3 region has 17 residues. From germline, CDR1 is SGHNT and CDR2 YYREEE (reference sequence).

The chain has TRBV5-4 and TRBJ2-2, with D uncertain. The sequence was obtained from a woman aged 60-75 years who had recovered from COVID-19. The sequencing sample was made of PBMCs or T cells enriched from blood (not recorded which). The CDR3, as DNA: TGTGCCAGCAGCTTGGGCGGCCGTAGCCCAGCGTCCGGGGAGCTGTTTTTT. Amino acids: CASSLGGRSPASGELFF.